A selection of T cell receptor beta chains follows, all from one sample in a study of monozygotic twins with inflammatory bowel disease. TCRdb re-called the 5' RACE reads and gives one entry per CDR3 protein, without DNA. Found here are approximately 330,000 distinct CDR3 sequences; the top ten clones hold around 2%. Sample: blood. These receptors came from a human donor with ulcerative colitis or Crohn's disease, or a healthy co-twin of an affected twin (not recorded which). CDR3s include the opening cysteine and the closing phenylalanine or tryptophan. Fields, in order: V gene, J gene, CDR3 length, CDR3 protein.

v_gene: TRBV18
j_gene: TRBJ1-1
len: 13
CDR3aa: CASIGTVNTEAFF

v_gene: TRBV20-1
j_gene: TRBJ2-7
len: 15
CDR3aa: CSALGTALGPIEQYF

v_gene: TRBV12-3/TRBV12-4
j_gene: TRBJ2-1
len: 12
CDR3aa: CASSAGKGEQFF

v_gene: TRBV28
j_gene: TRBJ2-7
len: 12
CDR3aa: CASSIGLAGPVF

v_gene: TRBV20-1
j_gene: TRBJ2-7
len: 13
CDR3aa: CSAREADSYEQYF

v_gene: TRBV7-9
j_gene: TRBJ1-1
len: 15
CDR3aa: CASSSMDRYGAEAFF

v_gene: TRBV7-9
j_gene: TRBJ2-5
len: 15
CDR3aa: CASTRLPYFQETQYF

v_gene: TRBV20-1
j_gene: TRBJ1-1
len: 12
CDR3aa: CSANKGAAEAFF

v_gene: TRBV10-3
j_gene: TRBJ2-5
len: 14
CDR3aa: CAIGDLAGQETQYF

v_gene: TRBV11-2
j_gene: TRBJ1-2
len: 14
CDR3aa: CASSPSGGNYGYTF

v_gene: TRBV5-1
j_gene: TRBJ2-7
len: 13
CDR3aa: CASSPIPGYEQYF

v_gene: TRBV7-2
j_gene: TRBJ2-1
len: 14
CDR3aa: CASSSIVSHNEQFF

v_gene: TRBV7-9
j_gene: TRBJ2-3
len: 17
CDR3aa: CASSPFVAGGITDTQYF

v_gene: TRBV7-6
j_gene: TRBJ2-3
len: 14
CDR3aa: CASSYTDSTDTQYF

v_gene: TRBV5-1
j_gene: TRBJ2-3
len: 15
CDR3aa: CASSLWGPFEDTQYF

v_gene: TRBV6-2/TRBV6-3
j_gene: TRBJ1-2
len: 16
CDR3aa: CASIDSRSKQDYGYTF

v_gene: TRBV28
j_gene: TRBJ1-2
len: 14
CDR3aa: CASRGTGGTYGYTF

v_gene: TRBV7-3
j_gene: TRBJ2-5
len: 15
CDR3aa: CASSLRPGPEETQYF

v_gene: TRBV6-1
j_gene: TRBJ1-4
len: 15
CDR3aa: CASSEVGGSREKLFF

v_gene: TRBV5-6
j_gene: TRBJ1-1
len: 15
CDR3aa: CASSLWGTVNTEAFF

v_gene: TRBV7-2
j_gene: TRBJ1-2
len: 15
CDR3aa: CASSLAHSGVYGYTF

v_gene: TRBV7-2
j_gene: TRBJ2-5
len: 14
CDR3aa: CASSLSGQGETQYF

v_gene: TRBV30
j_gene: TRBJ1-4
len: 13
CDR3aa: CAWSADTLGKLFF

v_gene: TRBV7-9
j_gene: TRBJ2-7
len: 14
CDR3aa: CASSLGEAVYEQYF

v_gene: TRBV6-5
j_gene: TRBJ2-1
len: 14
CDR3aa: CASSRTGEGNEQFF

v_gene: TRBV12-3/TRBV12-4
j_gene: TRBJ1-2
len: 15
CDR3aa: CASSFMGGRVEGYTF

v_gene: TRBV12-3/TRBV12-4
j_gene: TRBJ1-1
len: 13
CDR3aa: CASTRGQHTEAFF

v_gene: TRBV7-9
j_gene: TRBJ1-2
len: 14
CDR3aa: CASNQGISNYGYTF

v_gene: TRBV20-1
j_gene: TRBJ1-1
len: 12
CDR3aa: CSVHTELTEAFF

v_gene: TRBV7-8
j_gene: TRBJ2-7
len: 12
CDR3aa: CASSSKPDEQYF

v_gene: TRBV20-1
j_gene: TRBJ2-3
len: 15
CDR3aa: CSASPGTGFTDTQYF

v_gene: TRBV5-1
j_gene: TRBJ2-1
len: 13
CDR3aa: CASSLGVANEQFF